The 24 T cell receptor beta chains below come from one sample, sequenced in a study of control samples from healthy donors and cancer patients. Profiling relied on immunoSEQ multiplex PCR, and the TCRdb table lists in-frame clones only, not all of them. The sample has 120,000 or so clones; more than 85% are singletons. Input material: blood. The receptors originated from a man aged 18 to 29 in good health.

Only one count was recorded for this clone. The chain uses TRBV2 and TRBJ2-2, with a weak D call TRBD2 (6 bases). V was clipped by 5 bases and J by 8 bases, with 18 bases between them. CDR3 length: 15 amino acids. CDR1 is SNHLY and CDR2 is FYNNEI in the germline V gene. The CDR3 bases are TGTGCCAGCAGTTCCCCAGCGGGCGGCCCGGGGGAGCTGTTTTTT. Amino acid sequence: CASSSPAGGPGELFF. The full variable domain, its missing parts supplied by reference TRBV2 and TRBJ2-2, is EPEVTQTPSHQVTQMGQEVILRCVPISNHLYFYWYRQILGQKVEFLVSFYNNEISEKSEIFDDQFSVERPDGSNFTLKIRSTKLEDSAMYFCASSSPAGGPGELFFGEGSRLTVL.

The gene calls are TRBV27 and TRBJ1-2; weak D call: TRBD1 (5 bases). Germline V gives CDR1 MNHEY, CDR2 SMNVEV (reference sequence). V lost 2 bases and J lost 8, with 21 bases in between. The CDR3 is 16 amino acids. The CDR3 region is CASSLSPLVGAWGYTF. The CDR3 bases are TGTGCCAGCAGTTTAAGCCCCCTCGTAGGGGCGTGGGGCTACACCTTC.

The chain is built from TRBV27 and TRBJ1-5, with 9 bases fitting TRBD1. The V and J ends lost 5 bases and 6 bases, in that order; junction bases with no gene match: 17. Germline V CDR1 and CDR2: MNHEY, SMNVEV (reference sequence). CDR3 length: 18 amino acids. In nucleotides, the CDR3 is TGTGCCAGCAGTCCCACCCTGTCAACAGGGGGCATGGCTCAGCCCCAGCATTTT. This codes for CASSPTLSTGGMAQPQHF.

In this sample, this clone turned up a few times. This chain connects TRBV10-1 to TRBJ1-1; 7 positions match TRBD1. This CDR3 spans 13 amino acids. Germline loops: CDR1 WNHNN, CDR2 SYGVQD (reference sequence). The ends lost 10 bases at V and 3 bases at J; junction bases unmatched: 8. The DNA for the CDR3 is TGCGCCACTAAGAGGGGGCGCGACACTGAAGCTTTCTTT. Translation: CATKRGRDTEAFF.

J is TRBJ1-3 and V is TRBV5-5; D gene ambiguous. The CDR3 runs 13 residues. The germline V gene encodes CDR1 SGHKS and CDR2 YYEKEE (reference sequence). V was clipped by 0 bases and J by 7 bases, with 8 bases between them. CDR3 residues: CASSLGVGNTIYF. Written as DNA, the CDR3 is TGTGCCAGCAGCTTGGGTGTGGGGAACACCATATATTTT.

The table lists this clone with a few counts. This chain's CDR3 is CASSELGGNADQPQHF. CDR3 bases: TGTGCCAGCAGTGAATTGGGCGGGAATGCGGATCAGCCCCAGCATTTT. The chain joins TRBV6-1 to TRBJ1-5; D gene uncertain. The CDR3 totals 16 residues. With 2 bases removed from V and 5 bases from J, the gap between germline ends came to 16 bases. Per germline, CDR1 MNHNS and CDR2 SASEGT.

This clone was recorded once. The gene calls are TRBV10-3 and TRBJ2-3; TRBD1 might be the D (5 bases). CDR3 length equals 15 residues. V was trimmed by 6 bases and J by 2 bases, leaving 15 bases between them. Germline V CDR1 and CDR2: ENHRY, SYGVKD. The CDR3 DNA reads TGTGCCATCAGGGAGACAGCCCCCGTCACAGATACGCAGTATTTT. Amino acids: CAIRETAPVTDTQYF.

The chain is built from TRBV25-1 and TRBJ2-2, with D unclear. This CDR3 has 17 amino acids. V was clipped by 2 bases and J by 3 bases, with 16 bases between them. CDR1 is MGHDK and CDR2 is SYGVNS in the germline V gene. CDR3 DNA: TGTGCCAGCAGTGAACTCGGCTCCCGACGGTACACCGGGGAGCTGTTTTTT. Amino acids: CASSELGSRRYTGELFF. The full variable domain, with the rest looked up from reference TRBV25-1 and TRBJ2-2, is EADIYQTPRYLVIGTGKKITLECSQTMGHDKMYWYQQDPGMELHLIHYSYGVNSTEKGDLSSESTVSRIRTEHFPLTLESARPSHTSQYLCASSELGSRRYTGELFFGEGSRLTVL.

The chain carries TRBV4-1 and TRBJ2-7; 11 bases line up with TRBD2. V shed 2 bases and J 5 bases; nucleotides not matched to a gene: 8. The CDR3 is made up of 16 amino acids. Per germline, CDR1 MGHRA and CDR2 YSYEKL. The CDR3, as DNA: TGCGCCAGCAGCCAACCGGGACTAGCGGTCTTGAACGAGCAGTACTTC. Its protein is CASSQPGLAVLNEQYF.

The chain joins TRBV7-9 to TRBJ2-7, with TRBD2 matching 10 bases. Germline V gives CDR1 SEHNR, CDR2 FQNEAQ (reference sequence). The length of the CDR3 is 14 residues. V shed 4 bases and J 7 bases; nucleotides not matched to a gene: 7. The DNA for the CDR3 is TGTGCCAGCAGCTGGGCTAGCGGGAGTGAAGAGCAGTACTTC. Amino acids: CASSWASGSEEQYF. Complete variable domain (other parts from reference TRBV7-9 and TRBJ2-7): DTGVSQNPRHKITKRGQNVTFRCDPISEHNRLYWYRQTLGQGPEFLTYFQNEAQLEKSRLLSDRFSAERPKGSFSTLEIQRTEQGDSAMYLCASSWASGSEEQYFGPGTRLTVT.

V gene TRBV29-1 combines with J gene TRBJ2-3, with unresolved D. V was trimmed by 4 bases and J by 2 bases, leaving 7 bases between them. Germline CDR1 reads SQVTM; CDR2 reads ANQGSEA. The CDR3 runs 12 residues. The CDR3 DNA reads TGCAGCGTTGTCGTATTCACAGATACGCAGTATTTT. Its protein is CSVVVFTDTQYF.

CDR3 protein: CASSSMDRVEGTEAFF. CDR3 in DNA: TGTGCCAGCAGCTCAATGGACAGGGTAGAGGGCACTGAAGCTTTCTTT. The chain has TRBV13 and TRBJ1-1; 8 nucleotides line up with TRBD1. The germline V gene encodes CDR1 PRHDT and CDR2 FYEKMQ (reference sequence). With V trimmed by 4 bases and J by 4 bases, 11 bases remained unmatched. This CDR3 spans 16 amino acids.

This chain links TRBV27 with TRBJ1-2; D is uncertain. Germline V lookup: CDR1 MNHEY, CDR2 SMNVEV (reference sequence). Trimming took off 7 bases at V and 0 bases at J, with 21 bases between the two ends. The CDR3 spans 17 residues. The CDR3: CASTYLTKDGPNYGYTF. DNA for the CDR3: TGTGCCAGCACCTACCTCACGAAAGACGGCCCTAACTATGGCTACACCTTC.

The chain joins TRBV2 to TRBJ1-4; D might be TRBD1 (6 bases). CDR1 is SNHLY, CDR2 FYNNEI, per germline. With 5 bases removed from V and 3 bases from J, the gap between germline ends came to 13 bases. This CDR3 spans 15 amino acids. The CDR3 sequence: CASSINRASNEKLFF. The CDR3 coding sequence is TGTGCCAGCAGTATAAACAGGGCATCTAATGAAAAACTGTTTTTT. Drawing the rest from reference TRBV2 and TRBJ1-4, the complete variable domain is EPEVTQTPSHQVTQMGQEVILRCVPISNHLYFYWYRQILGQKVEFLVSFYNNEISEKSEIFDDQFSVERPDGSNFTLKIRSTKLEDSAMYFCASSINRASNEKLFFGSGTQLSVL.

V gene TRBV5-1 combines with J gene TRBJ2-1, with 9 bases aligning to TRBD2. The V gene end was trimmed by 4 bases and the J gene end by 6 bases; junction bases not matched to a gene: 5. Germline V gene sequence: CDR1 SGHRS, CDR2 YFSETQ. This CDR3 spans 14 amino acids. The CDR3 nucleotides are TGCGCCAGCAGCGGACTAGCGAGGCCCAATGAGCAGTTCTTC. Its translation is CASSGLARPNEQFF.

The chain uses TRBV19 and TRBJ1-3, with D unresolved. The CDR3 loop spans 16 amino acids. Germline CDR1 LNHDA, CDR2 SQIVND (reference sequence). Trimming removed 10 bases at V and 4 bases at J, with 23 bases between. This CDR3 reads CATSDETASPGNTIYF. DNA of the CDR3: TGTGCCACATCTGACGAGACGGCGTCTCCCGGAAACACCATATATTTT.

V is TRBV24-1 and J is TRBJ2-1; 10 nucleotides match TRBD1. The CDR3 runs 16 residues. CDR1 is KGHDR, CDR2 SFDVKD, per germline. V shed 2 bases and J 8 bases; nucleotides not matched to a gene: 8. In nucleotides, the CDR3 is TGTGCCACCAGTGATTCAGACAGGGGGCCCCAGCATGAGCAGTTCTTC. It yields the protein CATSDSDRGPQHEQFF.

In regard to this clone: Distinct nucleotide sequences in the sample also encode this CDR3. The chain joins TRBV6-5 to TRBJ1-1; 10 bases match TRBD1. Germline lookup yields CDR1 MNHEY and CDR2 SVGAGI. The junction had 8 bases not matched to a gene; V was cut back by 5 bases and J by 5 bases. CDR3 length equals 15 residues. The CDR3 spells CASSPRDRGNTEAFF. Here the CDR3 DNA reads TGTGCCAGCAGTCCCCGGGACAGGGGTAATACTGAAGCTTTCTTT.

J is TRBJ1-4 and V is TRBV18; 9 bases agree with TRBD1. There are 16 residues in the CDR3. CDR1 is KGHSH and CDR2 is LQKENI in the germline V gene. Trimming removed 8 bases from V and 0 bases from J; junction bases left unmatched: 7. CDR3 sequence: CASRRQGVATNEKLFF. DNA for the CDR3: TGTGCCAGCCGAAGACAGGGGGTTGCAACTAATGAAAAACTGTTTTTT.

This sequence joins TRBV28 and TRBJ1-1, with D possibly matching TRBD1 (5 bases). Trimming cost V 5 bases and J 0 bases, with 13 bases left between them. This CDR3 has 15 residues. The germline gives CDR1 MDHEN, CDR2 SYDVKM. The CDR3 coding sequence is TGTGCCAGCAGTGGGGGGAATTCTATGAACACTGAAGCTTTCTTT. Translated: CASSGGNSMNTEAFF.

The J gene is TRBJ1-6, the V gene TRBV27; D is uncertain. V lost 3 bases and J 12 bases, leaving 15 bases between the germline ends. The CDR3 runs 14 residues. CDR1 is MNHEY, CDR2 SMNVEV, per germline (reference sequence). The CDR3 spells CASSFQGPREPLHF. CDR3 DNA sequence: TGTGCCAGCAGTTTTCAAGGGCCTAGGGAACCCCTCCACTTT.

The V gene is TRBV18, the J gene TRBJ2-1, with D hard to call. Trimming removed 6 bases from V and 14 bases from J, with 14 bases in between. The CDR3 extends over 11 amino acids. The germline CDR1 and CDR2 sequences are KGHSH and LQKENI. The CDR3 DNA sequence: TGTGCCAGCTCTCAAGACTGGCTAGAGTTCTTC. As protein: CASSQDWLEFF.

This chain links TRBV3-1 (or the pseudogene TRBV3-2) with TRBJ1-1; D might be TRBD1 (5 bases). Germline lookup yields CDR1 LGHDT and CDR2 YNNKEL (reference sequence). This CDR3 comprises 15 residues. Trimming stripped 2 bases from V and 4 bases from J, with 14 bases between. Here the CDR3 reads CASSQLDPGGTEAFF. The CDR3 DNA follows: TGTGCCAGCAGCCAACTTGACCCGGGGGGCACTGAAGCTTTCTTT.

The chain recombines TRBV19 with TRBJ2-3; 7 bases map to TRBD2. The CDR3 is made up of 14 amino acids. CDR1 is LNHDA and CDR2 is SQIVND in the germline V gene (reference sequence). Trimming at V came to 3 bases and at J to 4 bases, leaving 4 bases not matched to a gene. The CDR3 bases are TGTGCCAGTAGTATTTGGGCGGGAGCAGATACGCAGTATTTT. Its protein is CASSIWAGADTQYF.